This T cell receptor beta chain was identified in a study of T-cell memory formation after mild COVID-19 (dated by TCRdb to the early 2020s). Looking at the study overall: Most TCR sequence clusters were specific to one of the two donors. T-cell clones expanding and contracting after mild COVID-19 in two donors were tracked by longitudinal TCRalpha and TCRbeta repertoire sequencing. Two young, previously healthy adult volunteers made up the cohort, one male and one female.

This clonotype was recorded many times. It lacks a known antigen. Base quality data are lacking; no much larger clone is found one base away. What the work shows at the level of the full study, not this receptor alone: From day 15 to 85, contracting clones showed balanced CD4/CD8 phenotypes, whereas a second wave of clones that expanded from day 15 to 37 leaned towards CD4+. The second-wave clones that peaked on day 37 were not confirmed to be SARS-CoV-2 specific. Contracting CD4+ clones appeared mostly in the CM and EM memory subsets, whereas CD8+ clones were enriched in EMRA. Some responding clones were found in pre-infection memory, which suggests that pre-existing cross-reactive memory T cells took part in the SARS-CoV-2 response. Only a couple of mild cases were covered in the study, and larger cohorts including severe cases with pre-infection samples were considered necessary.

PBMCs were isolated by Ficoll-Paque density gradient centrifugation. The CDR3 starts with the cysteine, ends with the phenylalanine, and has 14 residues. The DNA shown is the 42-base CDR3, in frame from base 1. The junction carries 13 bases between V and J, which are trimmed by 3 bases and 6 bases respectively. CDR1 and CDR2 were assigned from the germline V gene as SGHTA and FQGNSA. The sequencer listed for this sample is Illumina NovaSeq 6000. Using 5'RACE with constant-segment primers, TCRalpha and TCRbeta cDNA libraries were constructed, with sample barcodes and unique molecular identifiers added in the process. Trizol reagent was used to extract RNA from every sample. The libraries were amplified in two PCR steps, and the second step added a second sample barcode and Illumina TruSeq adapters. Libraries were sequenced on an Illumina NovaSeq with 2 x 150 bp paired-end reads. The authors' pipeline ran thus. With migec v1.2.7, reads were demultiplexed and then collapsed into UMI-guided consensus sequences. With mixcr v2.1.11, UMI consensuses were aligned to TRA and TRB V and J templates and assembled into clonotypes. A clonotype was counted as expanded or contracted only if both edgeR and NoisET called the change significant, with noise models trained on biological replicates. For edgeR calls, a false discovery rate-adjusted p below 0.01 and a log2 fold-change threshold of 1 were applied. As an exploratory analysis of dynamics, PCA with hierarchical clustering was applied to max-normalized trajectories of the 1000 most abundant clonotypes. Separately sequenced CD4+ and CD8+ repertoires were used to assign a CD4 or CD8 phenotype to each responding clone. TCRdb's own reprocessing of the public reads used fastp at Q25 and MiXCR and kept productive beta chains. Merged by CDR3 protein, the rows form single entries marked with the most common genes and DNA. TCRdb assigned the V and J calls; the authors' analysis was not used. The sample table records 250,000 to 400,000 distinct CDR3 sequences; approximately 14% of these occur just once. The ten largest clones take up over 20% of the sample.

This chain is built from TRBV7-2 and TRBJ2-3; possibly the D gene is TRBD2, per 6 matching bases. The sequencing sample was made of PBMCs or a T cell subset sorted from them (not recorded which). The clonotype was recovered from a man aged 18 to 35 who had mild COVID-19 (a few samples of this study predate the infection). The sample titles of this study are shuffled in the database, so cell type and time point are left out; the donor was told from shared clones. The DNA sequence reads TGTGCCAGCAGCTTGACTAGTATAGGTGATACGCAGTATTTT. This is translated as CASSLTSIGDTQYF.